This TCR beta chain was sequenced in a study of technical replicates of blood from a handful of donors. TCRdb keeps only in-frame clones here, not all; method: immunoSEQ multiplex PCR. The table has some 77,000 clones, approximately 96% seen once. This clone was seen just once. Sequenced sample: T cells isolated from PBMCs. This receptor was obtained from a human donor in good health.

CDR3 loop: CASSLPNEQYF. In DNA, the CDR3 is TGTGCCAGCAGCTTACCCAACGAGCAGTACTTC. The rearrangement joins TRBV7-9 to TRBJ2-7, with D hard to call. Per the germline V gene, CDR1 is SEHNR and CDR2 is FQNEAQ (reference sequence). Trimming removed 2 bases at V and 5 bases at J, with 4 bases between. The CDR3 consists of 11 residues.